Described below is a single T cell receptor beta chain sequence and its context. The data are from a study of shared clonotypes between healthy human individuals. The CDR3 runs 12 residues. Germline CDR1 LNHDA, CDR2 SQIVND (reference sequence). Trimming removed 11 bases from V and 3 bases from J, with 11 bases in between. Unsorted PBMC samples were amplified in replicate PCRs containing 300 ng DNA, tens of thousands of T cell genomes. Sequenced by immunoSEQ multiplex PCR; TCRdb stores in-frame clones only, minus some. The sample lists 490,000 or so clones; 76% were seen once. Source material: PBMCs. The chain couples TRBV19 to TRBJ1-3; D might be TRBD1 (6 bases). The clonotype comes from a woman aged 35 to 49 in good health. Some clones in this sample may be carry-over from other donors' samples. CDR3 bases: TGTGCCGGCGGGACACTTGGAAACACCATATATTTT. Translated, it gives CAGGTLGNTIYF.